One and the same sample provided the 23 T cell receptor beta chains below, sequenced in a study of T cell changes during pregnancy in multiple sclerosis. The repertoire was sequenced with immunoSEQ multiplex PCR; TCRdb's copy has only in-frame clones and lacks some. This table holds over 45,000 clones, 75% to 90% found once. The starting material was peripheral blood, obtained in the first trimester of pregnancy. Receptor source: a female donor in good health, enrolled as a control in a pregnancy study.

The chain links TRBV4-3 to TRBJ2-6; 7 nucleotides line up with TRBD1. In germline, CDR1 is LGHNA, CDR2 YSLEER. The V segment lost 1 base and the J segment 4 bases; nucleotides outside the gene matches: 7. The CDR3 covers 17 residues. CDR3 residues: CASSQAYRGDGANVLTF. The CDR3 DNA sequence: TGCGCCAGCAGCCAAGCTTACAGGGGCGACGGGGCCAACGTCCTGACTTTC.

The rearrangement uses TRBV5-4 and TRBJ2-2, with 11 bases that match TRBD2. The CDR3 loop spans 19 amino acids. CDR1 is SGHNT and CDR2 is YYREEE in the germline V gene (reference sequence). After removal of 5 bases from V and 3 bases from J, the junction contained 15 bases not matched to a gene. The CDR3 nucleotides read TGTGCCAGCAGTACCACCGGGACTAGCGGATGGGGGGACACCGGGGAGCTGTTTTTT. Translating it yields CASSTTGTSGWGDTGELFF. The variable domain in full, completed from reference TRBV5-4 and TRBJ2-2, reads ETGVTQSPTHLIKTRGQQVTLRCSSQSGHNTVSWYQQALGQGPQFIFQYYREEENGRGNFPPRFSGLQFPNYSSELNVNALELDDSALYLCASSTTGTSGWGDTGELFFGEGSRLTVL.

This chain connects TRBV18 to TRBJ1-2, with 8 bases that match TRBD1. The germline V gene has CDR1 KGHSH and CDR2 LQKENI. The length of the CDR3 is 15 residues. The junction had 4 bases not matched to a gene; V was cut back by 3 bases and J by 1 base. CDR3 sequence reads: CASSPTGGLNYGYTF. CDR3 nucleotides: TGTGCCAGCTCACCCACAGGGGGGCTTAACTATGGCTACACCTTC.

J is TRBJ1-2 and V is TRBV18; 8 bases are shared with TRBD1. Germline CDR1 is KGHSH and CDR2 is LQKENI. The CDR3 runs to 13 residues. J gave up 4 bases and V 6 bases, and 4 bases lay outside the gene matches. CDR3 bases: TGTGCCAGCTCTCCGGACAGGGTCTATGGCTACACCTTC. Translating it yields CASSPDRVYGYTF.

J is TRBJ2-5 and V is TRBV27; 10 bases are shared with TRBD2. The J segment lost 4 bases and the V segment lost 2 bases, leaving 7 bases of the junction unmatched. Per germline, CDR1 MNHEY and CDR2 SMNVEV (reference sequence). This CDR3 is 16 amino acids long. CDR3: CASSLLAGESVETQYF. The CDR3 DNA reads TGTGCCAGCAGTTTACTAGCGGGAGAGAGTGTAGAGACCCAGTACTTC.

This rearrangement joins TRBV11-3 to TRBJ1-1; D gene uncertain. Germline lookup yields CDR1 SGHNT and CDR2 YENEEA. V was clipped by 3 bases and J by 0 bases, with 5 bases between them. The CDR3 extends over 13 amino acids. For the CDR3, the DNA is TGTGCCAGCAGCTTCACTCTGAACACTGAAGCTTTCTTT. Translated: CASSFTLNTEAFF.

This sequence joins TRBV4-3 and TRBJ2-2; 11 bases map to TRBD2. Germline CDR1 LGHNA, CDR2 YSLEER. This CDR3 comprises 18 residues. Trimming at V came to 0 bases and at J to 5 bases, leaving 8 bases not matched to a gene. The CDR3 reads CASSQDLAGGLGTGELFF. CDR3 coding DNA: TGCGCCAGCAGCCAAGATTTAGCGGGAGGGCTTGGGACCGGGGAGCTGTTTTTT.

The V call is TRBV27, the J call TRBJ2-3; 9 nucleotides agree with TRBD2. J was trimmed by 3 bases and V by 7 bases; bases with no gene match: 5. CDR3 size: 14 residues. Germline lookup yields CDR1 MNHEY and CDR2 SMNVEV (reference sequence). CDR3 sequence: CASNWLAGTDTQYF. DNA of the CDR3: TGTGCCAGCAATTGGCTAGCGGGAACAGATACGCAGTATTTT.

This sequence joins TRBV7-3 and TRBJ2-3, with 11 positions matching TRBD2. V shed 6 bases and J 6 bases; nucleotides not matched to a gene: 8. Germline V gives CDR1 SGHTA, CDR2 FQGTGA. This CDR3 is built from 15 residues. CDR3 loop: CASRLLAGEADTQYF. In nucleotides, the CDR3 is TGTGCCAGCAGATTACTAGCGGGGGAGGCGGATACGCAGTATTTT.

V usage is TRBV10-3 and J usage is TRBJ2-7; 8 nucleotides agree with TRBD2. The germline V gene encodes CDR1 ENHRY and CDR2 SYGVKD. The trim removed 8 bases at V and 5 bases at J, leaving 11 bases unmatched. This CDR3 has 14 amino acids. CDR3: CAIGRLANVDEQYF. CDR3 DNA sequence: TGTGCCATCGGGCGACTAGCGAACGTTGACGAGCAGTACTTC.

This clone was seen a handful of times. The rearrangement uses TRBV19 and TRBJ1-1; D is undetermined. The CDR3 runs 13 residues. V dropped 1 base and J dropped 1 base, with 4 bases sitting between them. Germline loops: CDR1 LNHDA, CDR2 SQIVND (reference sequence). The CDR3 here is CASSIGRNTEAFF. In DNA form, the CDR3 reads TGTGCCAGTAGTATAGGCAGGAACACTGAAGCTTTCTTT.

V and J are TRBV5-1 and TRBJ1-5, with a weak D call TRBD1 (6 bases). The germline CDR1 and CDR2 sequences are SGHRS and YFSETQ. The CDR3 has 15 residues. V was pared by 1 base and J by 0 bases, with 8 bases between. Here the CDR3 DNA reads TGCGCCAGCAGCTTGACAGGGATTAGCAATCAGCCCCAGCATTTT. Protein sequence: CASSLTGISNQPQHF. Full variable domain (rest looked up from reference TRBV5-1 and TRBJ1-5): KAGVTQTPRYLIKTRGQQVTLSCSPISGHRSVSWYQQTPGQGLQFLFEYFSETQRNKGNFPGRFSGRQFSNSRSEMNVSTLELGDSALYLCASSLTGISNQPQHFGDGTRLSIL.

The chain recombines TRBV6-5 with TRBJ2-1; 11 positions match TRBD1. Germline CDR1 is MNHEY and CDR2 is SVGAGI. CDR3 size: 15 residues. V lost 10 bases to trimming and J lost 6 bases; unmatched junction nucleotides: 11. The CDR3 bases are TGTGCCACCGCCCAACGGACAGGGGGCTTCAATGAGCAGTTCTTC. It specifies CATAQRTGGFNEQFF.

V and J are TRBV7-2 and TRBJ2-1, with TRBD2 as a possible D gene (5 bases). Germline CDR1 and CDR2: SGHTA and FQGNSA. Trimming cost V 2 bases and J 9 bases, with 11 bases left between them. This CDR3 comprises 13 residues. CDR3 sequence (DNA): TGTGCCAGCAGCTTATTCGGGGAAAGTGAGCAGTTCTTC. It encodes CASSLFGESEQFF.

J is TRBJ1-2 and V is TRBV7-9; D perhaps matches TRBD1 (5 bases). The CDR3 runs 14 residues. The germline gives CDR1 SEHNR, CDR2 FQNEAQ (reference sequence). V was shortened by 0 bases and J by 4 bases, with 9 bases between the two germline ends. The CDR3 protein is CASSLAQAVYGYTF. The CDR3 DNA reads as TGTGCCAGCAGCTTAGCACAGGCAGTCTATGGCTACACCTTC.

The chain uses TRBV14 and TRBJ2-3, with 8 bases fitting TRBD1. The junction had 4 bases not matched to a gene; V was cut back by 3 bases and J by 2 bases. The germline CDR1 and CDR2 sequences are SGHDN and FVKESK. This CDR3 has 15 residues. The CDR3 spells CASSQPGGFTDTQYF. The CDR3 DNA is TGTGCCAGCAGCCAGCCAGGGGGCTTCACAGATACGCAGTATTTT.

The rearrangement links TRBV5-1 to TRBJ2-2, with TRBD1 identical over 9 bases. Trimming cost V 6 bases and J 4 bases; bases outside gene matches: 7. CDR3 length: 15 amino acids. From germline, CDR1 is SGHRS and CDR2 YFSETQ. The CDR3: CASTPGQGPTGELFF. The CDR3 DNA sequence: TGCGCCAGCACCCCGGGACAGGGCCCCACCGGGGAGCTGTTTTTT.

This CDR3 is CASSLDTRGRPNTEAFF. In nucleotides, the CDR3 is TGTGCCAGCAGCTTAGATACGAGGGGGCGCCCGAACACTGAAGCTTTCTTT. V gene TRBV7-9 combines with J gene TRBJ1-1, with 7 bases that match TRBD1. From germline, CDR1 is SEHNR and CDR2 FQNEAQ (reference sequence). V lost 1 base, J lost 1 base, and 9 bases stayed unmatched. CDR3 size: 17 residues.

This clone was picked up one time. The V gene is TRBV5-4, the J gene TRBJ2-5; tentatively, D is TRBD2 (6 bases). CDR1 is SGHNT, CDR2 YYREEE, per germline (reference sequence). The CDR3 loop spans 15 amino acids. Trimming stripped 4 bases from V and 4 bases from J, with 17 bases between. CDR3 sequence: CASSPPVGEAETQYF. CDR3 bases: TGTGCCAGCAGCCCACCGGTCGGGGAGGCAGAGACCCAGTACTTC. The full variable domain, rest sourced from reference TRBV5-4 and TRBJ2-5, is ETGVTQSPTHLIKTRGQQVTLRCSSQSGHNTVSWYQQALGQGPQFIFQYYREEENGRGNFPPRFSGLQFPNYSSELNVNALELDDSALYLCASSPPVGEAETQYFGPGTRLLVL.

The chain uses TRBV28 and TRBJ1-4, with 8 positions matching TRBD1. This CDR3 contains 14 residues. Germline V CDR1 and CDR2: MDHEN, SYDVKM. Trimming at V came to 11 bases and at J to 4 bases, leaving 9 bases not matched to a gene. CDR3: CAVPDRVVNEKLFF. In DNA form, the CDR3 reads TGTGCCGTTCCGGACAGGGTGGTTAATGAAAAACTGTTTTTT.

This clone was seen a few times. The chain links TRBV19 to TRBJ2-1, with 13 bases that match TRBD2. This CDR3 region has 16 residues. V was pared by 10 bases and J by 0 bases, with 6 bases of the junction left unmatched. Germline assignment: CDR1 LNHDA and CDR2 SQIVND (reference sequence). The DNA of the CDR3 is TGTGCCACTCGACTAGCGGGGGGCCGCTCCTACAATGAGCAGTTCTTC. As protein: CATRLAGGRSYNEQFF.

The chain uses TRBV19 and TRBJ2-7; 10 nucleotides agree with TRBD1. Per germline, CDR1 LNHDA and CDR2 SQIVND (reference sequence). The CDR3 contains 15 residues. The J segment lost 3 bases and the V segment lost 6 bases, leaving 8 bases of the junction unmatched. The chain's CDR3 is CASSLRGTGDYEQYF. In DNA form, the CDR3 reads TGTGCCAGTAGCCTTAGGGGGACAGGGGACTACGAGCAGTACTTC.

The chain recombines TRBV5-6 with TRBJ1-4, with 8 bases lining up with TRBD1. Germline V gene data show CDR1 as SGHDT and CDR2 as YYEEEE. The CDR3 runs 15 residues. V lost 0 bases, J lost 8 bases, and 6 bases stayed unmatched. The CDR3 nucleotides are TGTGCCAGCAGCTTGGGGACAGGGCGGCAGGAAAAACTGTTTTTT. Protein: CASSLGTGRQEKLFF.